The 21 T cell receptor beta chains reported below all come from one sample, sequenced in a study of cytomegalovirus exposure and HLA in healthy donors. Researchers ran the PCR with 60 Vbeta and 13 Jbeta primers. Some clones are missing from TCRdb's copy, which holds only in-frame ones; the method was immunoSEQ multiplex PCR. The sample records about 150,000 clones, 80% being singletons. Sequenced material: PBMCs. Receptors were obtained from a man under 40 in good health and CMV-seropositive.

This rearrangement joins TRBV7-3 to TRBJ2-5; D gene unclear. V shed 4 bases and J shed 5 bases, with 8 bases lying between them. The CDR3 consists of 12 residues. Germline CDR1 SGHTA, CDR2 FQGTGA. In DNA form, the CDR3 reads TGTGCCAGCAGCTCCCCCGGGGAGACCCAGTACTTC. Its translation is CASSSPGETQYF.

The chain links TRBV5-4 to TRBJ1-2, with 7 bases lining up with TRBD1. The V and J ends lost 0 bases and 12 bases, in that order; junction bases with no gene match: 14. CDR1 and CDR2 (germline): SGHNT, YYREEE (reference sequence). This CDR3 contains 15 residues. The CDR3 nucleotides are TGTGCCAGCAGCTTGGTGGGACAGTCCGCCTATTGGAACACCTTC. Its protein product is CASSLVGQSAYWNTF.

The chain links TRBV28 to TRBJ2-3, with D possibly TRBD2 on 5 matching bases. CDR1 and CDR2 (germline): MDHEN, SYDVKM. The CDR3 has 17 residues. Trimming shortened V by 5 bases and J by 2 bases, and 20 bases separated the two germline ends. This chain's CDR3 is CASSHLTTSESTDTQYF. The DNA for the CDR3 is TGTGCCAGCAGTCACCTGACTACCTCAGAATCCACAGATACGCAGTATTTT. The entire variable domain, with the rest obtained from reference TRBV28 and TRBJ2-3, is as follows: DVKVTQSSRYLVKRTGEKVFLECVQDMDHENMFWYRQDPGLGLRLIYFSYDVKMKEKGDIPEGYSVSREKKERFSLILESASTNQTSMYLCASSHLTTSESTDTQYFGPGTRLTVL.

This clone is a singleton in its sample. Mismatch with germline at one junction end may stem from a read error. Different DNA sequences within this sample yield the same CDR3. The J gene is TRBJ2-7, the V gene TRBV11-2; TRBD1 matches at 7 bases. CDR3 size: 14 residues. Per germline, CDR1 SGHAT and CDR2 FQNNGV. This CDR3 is CASSSTGMVYEQYF. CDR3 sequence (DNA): TGCGCCAGCAGCTCGACAGGGATGGTTTACGAGCAGTACTTC.

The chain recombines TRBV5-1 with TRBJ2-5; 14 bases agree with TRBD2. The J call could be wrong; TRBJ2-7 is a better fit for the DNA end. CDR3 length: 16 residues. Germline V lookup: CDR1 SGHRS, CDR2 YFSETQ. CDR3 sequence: CASKSGLAGGSYEQYF. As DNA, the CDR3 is TGCGCCAGCAAATCAGGACTAGCGGGGGGCTCCTACGAGCAGTACTTC.

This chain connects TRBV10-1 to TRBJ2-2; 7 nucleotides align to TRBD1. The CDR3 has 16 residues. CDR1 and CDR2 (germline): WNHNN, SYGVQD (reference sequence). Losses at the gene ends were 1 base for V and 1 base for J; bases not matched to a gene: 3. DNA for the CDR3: TGCGCCAGCAGTGAGTTCCGGGACAGGAACACCGGGGAGCTGTTTTTT. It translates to CASSEFRDRNTGELFF.

CDR3 amino acids: CASSTQGAGGYTF. Written as DNA, the CDR3 is TGTGCCAGCAGTACCCAGGGGGCAGGAGGCTACACCTTC. This chain joins TRBV6-5 and TRBJ1-2; 8 bases are a match to TRBD1. This CDR3 contains 13 residues. The trim removed 5 bases at V and 8 bases at J, leaving 7 bases unmatched. The germline gives CDR1 MNHEY, CDR2 SVGAGI.

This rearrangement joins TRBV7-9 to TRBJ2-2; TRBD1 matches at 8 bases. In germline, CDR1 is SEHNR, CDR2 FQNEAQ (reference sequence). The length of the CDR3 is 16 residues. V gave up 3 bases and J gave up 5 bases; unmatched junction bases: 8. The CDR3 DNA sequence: TGTGCCAGCAGCTTTGTGCAGGGGGCGTTTACCGGGGAGCTGTTTTTT. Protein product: CASSFVQGAFTGELFF.

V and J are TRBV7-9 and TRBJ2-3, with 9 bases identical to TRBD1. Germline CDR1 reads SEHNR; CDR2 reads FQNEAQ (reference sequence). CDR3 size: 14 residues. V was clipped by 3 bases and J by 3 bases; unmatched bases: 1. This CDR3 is CASSFGQGTDTQYF. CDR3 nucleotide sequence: TGTGCCAGCAGCTTTGGACAGGGGACAGATACGCAGTATTTT. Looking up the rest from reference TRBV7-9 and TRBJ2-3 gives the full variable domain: DTGVSQNPRHKITKRGQNVTFRCDPISEHNRLYWYRQTLGQGPEFLTYFQNEAQLEKSRLLSDRFSAERPKGSFSTLEIQRTEQGDSAMYLCASSFGQGTDTQYFGPGTRLTVL.

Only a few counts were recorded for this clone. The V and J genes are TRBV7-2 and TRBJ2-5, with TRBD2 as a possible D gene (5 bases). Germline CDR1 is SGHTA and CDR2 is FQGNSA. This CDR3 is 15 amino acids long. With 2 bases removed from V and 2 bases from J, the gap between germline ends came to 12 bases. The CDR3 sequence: CASSLNGGSQETQYF. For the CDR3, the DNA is TGTGCCAGCAGCTTAAACGGAGGATCTCAAGAGACCCAGTACTTC.

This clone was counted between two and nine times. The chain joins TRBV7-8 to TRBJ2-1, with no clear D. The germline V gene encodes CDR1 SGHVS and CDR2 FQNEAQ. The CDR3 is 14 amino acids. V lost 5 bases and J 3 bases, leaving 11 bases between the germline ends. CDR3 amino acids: CASSLSPYYNEQFF. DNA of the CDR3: TGTGCCAGCAGCCTCTCCCCGTACTACAATGAGCAGTTCTTC.

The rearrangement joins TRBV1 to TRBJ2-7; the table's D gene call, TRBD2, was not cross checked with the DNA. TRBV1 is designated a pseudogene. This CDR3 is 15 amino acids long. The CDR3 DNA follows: TGCACCAGCAGCGCTAGCGGGAGTAAGAGCTACGAGCAGTACTTC. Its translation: CTSSASGSKSYEQYF.

CDR3 DNA sequence: TGCGCCAGCAGCCAAGATCGGGCCAGGGGGACAACTAATGAAAAACTGTTTTTT. It codes for CASSQDRARGTTNEKLFF. The V gene is TRBV4-1, the J gene TRBJ1-4, with TRBD1 matching over 7 bases. This CDR3 spans 18 amino acids. The germline V gene has CDR1 MGHRA and CDR2 YSYEKL. Germline trimming cut 0 bases from V and 0 bases from J; bases unmatched to any gene: 7.

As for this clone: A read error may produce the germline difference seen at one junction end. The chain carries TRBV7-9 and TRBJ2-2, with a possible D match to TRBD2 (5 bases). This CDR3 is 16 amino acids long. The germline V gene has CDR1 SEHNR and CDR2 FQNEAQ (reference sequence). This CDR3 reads CSSSLGSGGIPGELFF. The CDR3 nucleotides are TGTTCCAGCAGCTTAGGGAGCGGCGGAATCCCCGGGGAGCTGTTTTTT.

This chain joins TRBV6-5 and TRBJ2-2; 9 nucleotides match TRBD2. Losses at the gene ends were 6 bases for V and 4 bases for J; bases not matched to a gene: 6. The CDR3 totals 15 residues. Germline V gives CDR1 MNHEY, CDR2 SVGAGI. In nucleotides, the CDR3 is TGTGCCAGCAGGCTTAGCGGGAGTGGCACCGGGGAGCTGTTTTTT. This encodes CASRLSGSGTGELFF.

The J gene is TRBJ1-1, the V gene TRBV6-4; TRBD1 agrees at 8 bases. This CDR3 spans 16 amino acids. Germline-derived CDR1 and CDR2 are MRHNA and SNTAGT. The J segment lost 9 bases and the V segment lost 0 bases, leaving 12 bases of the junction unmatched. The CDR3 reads CASSDSIGQGSCQAFF. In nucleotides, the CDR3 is TGTGCCAGCAGTGACTCCATAGGACAGGGTAGTTGTCAAGCTTTCTTT.

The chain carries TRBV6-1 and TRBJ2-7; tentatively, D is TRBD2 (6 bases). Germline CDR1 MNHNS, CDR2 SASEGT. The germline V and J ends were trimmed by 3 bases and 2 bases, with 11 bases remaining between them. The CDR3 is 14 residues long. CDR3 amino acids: CASSDPGAPYEQYF. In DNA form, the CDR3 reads TGTGCCAGCAGTGATCCGGGAGCTCCCTACGAGCAGTACTTC.

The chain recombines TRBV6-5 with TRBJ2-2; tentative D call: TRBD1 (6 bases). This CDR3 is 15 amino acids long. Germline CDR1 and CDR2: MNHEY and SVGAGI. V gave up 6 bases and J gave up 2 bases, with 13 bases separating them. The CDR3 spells CASRTDSPNTGELFF. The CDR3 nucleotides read TGTGCCAGCAGGACGGACAGTCCCAACACCGGGGAGCTGTTTTTT.

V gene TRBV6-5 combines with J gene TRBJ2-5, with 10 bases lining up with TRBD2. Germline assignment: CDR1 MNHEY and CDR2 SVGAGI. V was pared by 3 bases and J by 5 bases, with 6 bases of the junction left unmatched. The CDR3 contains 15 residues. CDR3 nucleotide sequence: TGTGCCAGCAGTTATCTAGCGGGAGCGGGGGAGACCCAGTACTTC. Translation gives CASSYLAGAGETQYF.

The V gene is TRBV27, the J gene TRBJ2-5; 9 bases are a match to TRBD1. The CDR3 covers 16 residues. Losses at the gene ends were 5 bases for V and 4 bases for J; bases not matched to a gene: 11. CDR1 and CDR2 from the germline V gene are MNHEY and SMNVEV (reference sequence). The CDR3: CASSPDPWTGAETQYF. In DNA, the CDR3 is TGTGCCAGCAGTCCGGACCCTTGGACAGGGGCAGAGACCCAGTACTTC.

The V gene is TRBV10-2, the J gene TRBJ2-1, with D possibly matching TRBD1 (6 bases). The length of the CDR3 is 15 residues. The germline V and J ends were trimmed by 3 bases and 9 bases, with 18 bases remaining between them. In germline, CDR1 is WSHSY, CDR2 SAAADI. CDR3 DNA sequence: TGCGCCAGCAGTGAAAAAAGGCAGGGGTCCGCTGAGCAGTTCTTC. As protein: CASSEKRQGSAEQFF.